This TCR beta chain was sequenced in a study of T cells in Graves' hyperthyroidism and ophthalmopathy. Study-wide findings and caveats: Expanded thyroid clonotypes (above 0.001) were mostly also found in blood. The model foresaw ophthalmopathy a median around seven months prior to onset.

Looked up from germline, CDR1 is SGHVS and CDR2 is FQNEAQ. Trimming removed 5 bases at V and 7 bases at J, with 15 bases between. CDR3 size: 13 residues. This clonotype was detected ten times or more. Its matching antigen is unknown. Amplification targeted TCR beta CDR3 regions from RNA transcripts. HTBI primers drove first-round RT-PCR of the TCR CDR3. TCRdb re-called the multiplex PCR reads with MiXCR, one entry per CDR3 protein. This sample carries about 59,000 distinct CDR3 sequences, approximately 53% of them seen once, and the ten largest clones take approximately 3.6%. The chain recombines TRBV7-8 with TRBJ2-7; D is unclear. The source of this sequence is a woman aged 55-69 years with Graves' ophthalmopathy. Sample: blood. CDR3 bases: TGTGCCAGCAGCATGGACGCCTCTAGGGAGCAGTACTTC. As protein: CASSMDASREQYF.